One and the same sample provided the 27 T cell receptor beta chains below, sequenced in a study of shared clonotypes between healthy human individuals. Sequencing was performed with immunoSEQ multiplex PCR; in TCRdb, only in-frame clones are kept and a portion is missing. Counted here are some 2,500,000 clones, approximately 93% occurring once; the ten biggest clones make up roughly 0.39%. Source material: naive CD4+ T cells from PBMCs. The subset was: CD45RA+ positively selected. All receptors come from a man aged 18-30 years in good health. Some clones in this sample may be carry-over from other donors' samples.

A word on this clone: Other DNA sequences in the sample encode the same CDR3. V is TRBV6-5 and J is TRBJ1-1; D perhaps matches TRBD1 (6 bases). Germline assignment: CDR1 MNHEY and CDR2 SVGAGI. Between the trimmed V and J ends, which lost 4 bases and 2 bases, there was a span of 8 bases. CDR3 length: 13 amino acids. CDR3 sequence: CASSSQGNTEAFF. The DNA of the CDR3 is TGTGCCAGCAGTTCACAGGGTAACACTGAAGCTTTCTTT.

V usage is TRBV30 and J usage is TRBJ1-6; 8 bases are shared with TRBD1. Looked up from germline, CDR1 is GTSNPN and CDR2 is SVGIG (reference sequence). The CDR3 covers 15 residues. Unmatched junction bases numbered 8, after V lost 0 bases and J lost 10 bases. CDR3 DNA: TGTGCCTGGAGTGTACGGCGTCAGGGGGCCTCACCCCTCCACTTT. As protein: CAWSVRRQGASPLHF.

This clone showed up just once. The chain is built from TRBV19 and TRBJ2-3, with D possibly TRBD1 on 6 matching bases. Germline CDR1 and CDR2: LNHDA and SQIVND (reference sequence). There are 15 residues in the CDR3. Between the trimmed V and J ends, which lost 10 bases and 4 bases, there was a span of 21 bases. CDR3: CATTPGDAIPDTQYF. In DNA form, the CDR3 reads TGTGCCACGACCCCAGGGGACGCCATCCCAGATACGCAGTATTTT.

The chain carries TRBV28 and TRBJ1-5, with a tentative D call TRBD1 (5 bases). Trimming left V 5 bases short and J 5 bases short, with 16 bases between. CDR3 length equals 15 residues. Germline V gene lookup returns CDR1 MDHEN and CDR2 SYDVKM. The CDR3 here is CASSPWGWRDQPQHF. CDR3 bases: TGTGCCAGCAGTCCCTGGGGGTGGCGCGATCAGCCCCAGCATTTT. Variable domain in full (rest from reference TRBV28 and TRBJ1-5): DVKVTQSSRYLVKRTGEKVFLECVQDMDHENMFWYRQDPGLGLRLIYFSYDVKMKEKGDIPEGYSVSREKKERFSLILESASTNQTSMYLCASSPWGWRDQPQHFGDGTRLSIL.

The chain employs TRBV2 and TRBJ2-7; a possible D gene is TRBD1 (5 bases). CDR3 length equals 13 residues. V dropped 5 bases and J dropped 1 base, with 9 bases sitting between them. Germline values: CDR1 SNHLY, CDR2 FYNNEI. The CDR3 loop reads CASSPGLSYEQYF. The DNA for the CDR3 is TGTGCCAGCAGTCCAGGGCTATCCTACGAGCAGTACTTC.

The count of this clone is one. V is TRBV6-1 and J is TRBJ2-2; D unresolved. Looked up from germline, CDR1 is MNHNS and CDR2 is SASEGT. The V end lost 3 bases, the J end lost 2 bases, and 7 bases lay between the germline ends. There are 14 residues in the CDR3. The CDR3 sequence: CASSEIPNTGELFF. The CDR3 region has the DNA TGTGCCAGCAGTGAGATTCCTAACACCGGGGAGCTGTTTTTT.

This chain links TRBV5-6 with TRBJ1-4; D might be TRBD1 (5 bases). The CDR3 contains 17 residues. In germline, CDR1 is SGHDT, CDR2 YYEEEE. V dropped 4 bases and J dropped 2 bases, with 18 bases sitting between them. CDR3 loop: CASSLYSEGETNEKLFF. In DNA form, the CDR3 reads TGTGCCAGCAGCCTTTACTCAGAAGGGGAGACTAATGAAAAACTGTTTTTT.

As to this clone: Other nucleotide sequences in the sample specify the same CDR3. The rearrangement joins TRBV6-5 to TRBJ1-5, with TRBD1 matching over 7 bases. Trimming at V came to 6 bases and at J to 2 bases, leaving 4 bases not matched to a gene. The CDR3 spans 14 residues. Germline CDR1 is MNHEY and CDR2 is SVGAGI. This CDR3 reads CASSPDRGNQPQHF. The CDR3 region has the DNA TGTGCCAGCAGCCCTGACAGGGGCAATCAGCCCCAGCATTTT.

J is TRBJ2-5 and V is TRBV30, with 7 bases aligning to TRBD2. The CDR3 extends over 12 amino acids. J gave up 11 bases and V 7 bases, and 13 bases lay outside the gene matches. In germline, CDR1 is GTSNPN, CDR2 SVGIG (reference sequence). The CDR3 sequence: CASAGGAREQYF. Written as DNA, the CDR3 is TGTGCCTCGGCGGGTGGGGCGCGGGAGCAGTACTTC.

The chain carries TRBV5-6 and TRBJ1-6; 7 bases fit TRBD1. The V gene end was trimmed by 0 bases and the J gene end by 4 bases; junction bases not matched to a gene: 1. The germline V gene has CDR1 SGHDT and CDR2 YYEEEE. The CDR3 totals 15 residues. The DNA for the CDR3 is TGTGCCAGCAGCTTGGAGACAGGGTATAATTCACCCCTCCACTTT. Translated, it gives CASSLETGYNSPLHF.

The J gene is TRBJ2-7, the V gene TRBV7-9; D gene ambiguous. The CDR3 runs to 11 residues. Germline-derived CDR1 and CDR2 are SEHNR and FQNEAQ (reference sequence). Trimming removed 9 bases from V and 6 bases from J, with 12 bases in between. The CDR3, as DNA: TGTGCCAGTGGGATTTCTGGCGAGCAGTACTTC. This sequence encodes CASGISGEQYF.

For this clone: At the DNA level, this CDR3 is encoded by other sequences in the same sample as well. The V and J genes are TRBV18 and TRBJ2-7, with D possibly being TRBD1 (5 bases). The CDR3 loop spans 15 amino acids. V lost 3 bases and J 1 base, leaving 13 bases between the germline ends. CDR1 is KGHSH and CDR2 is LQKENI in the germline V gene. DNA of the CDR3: TGTGCCAGCTCACCGGGGCAGGGCCGTTCCTACGAGCAGTACTTC. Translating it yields CASSPGQGRSYEQYF.

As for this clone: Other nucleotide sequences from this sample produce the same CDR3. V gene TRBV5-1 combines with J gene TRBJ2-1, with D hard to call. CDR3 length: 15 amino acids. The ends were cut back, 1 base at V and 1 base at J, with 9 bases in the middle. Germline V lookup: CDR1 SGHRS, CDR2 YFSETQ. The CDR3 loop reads CASSLTSGSYNEQFF. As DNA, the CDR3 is TGCGCCAGCAGCTTGACAAGTGGGTCCTACAATGAGCAGTTCTTC.

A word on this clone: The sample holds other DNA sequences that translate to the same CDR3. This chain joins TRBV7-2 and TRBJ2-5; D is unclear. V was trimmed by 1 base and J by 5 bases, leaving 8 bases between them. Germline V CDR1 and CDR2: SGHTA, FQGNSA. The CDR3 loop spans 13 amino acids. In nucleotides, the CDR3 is TGTGCCAGCAGCTTAGAGAGACGGGAGACCCAGTACTTC. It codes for CASSLERRETQYF.

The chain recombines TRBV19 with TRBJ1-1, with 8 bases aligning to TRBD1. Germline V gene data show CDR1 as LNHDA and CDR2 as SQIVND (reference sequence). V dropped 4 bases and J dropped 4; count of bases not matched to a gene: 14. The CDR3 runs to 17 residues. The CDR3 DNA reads TGTGCCAGTAGTACCGGACAGGGCCGTGCCCCGCGCACTGAAGCTTTCTTT. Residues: CASSTGQGRAPRTEAFF. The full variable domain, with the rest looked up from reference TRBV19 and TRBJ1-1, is DGGITQSPKYLFRKEGQNVTLSCEQNLNHDAMYWYRQDPGQGLRLIYYSQIVNDFQKGDIAEGYSVSREKKESFPLTVTSAQKNPTAFYLCASSTGQGRAPRTEAFFGQGTRLTVV.

Here the CDR3 reads CASSEAGTVYTEAFF. The CDR3 DNA reads as TGTGCCAGCAGTGAAGCTGGCACAGTTTACACTGAAGCTTTCTTT. V gene TRBV6-1 combines with J gene TRBJ1-1; no clear D gene. The germline V gene encodes CDR1 MNHNS and CDR2 SASEGT. The CDR3 runs to 15 residues. V was shortened by 0 bases and J by 3 bases, with 11 bases between the two germline ends.

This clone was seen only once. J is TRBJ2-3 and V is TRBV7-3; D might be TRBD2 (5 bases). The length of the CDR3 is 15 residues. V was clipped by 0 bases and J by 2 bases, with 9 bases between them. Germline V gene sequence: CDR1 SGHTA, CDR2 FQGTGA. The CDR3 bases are TGTGCCAGCAGCTTAACCAGCGGCTACACAGATACGCAGTATTTT. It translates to CASSLTSGYTDTQYF.

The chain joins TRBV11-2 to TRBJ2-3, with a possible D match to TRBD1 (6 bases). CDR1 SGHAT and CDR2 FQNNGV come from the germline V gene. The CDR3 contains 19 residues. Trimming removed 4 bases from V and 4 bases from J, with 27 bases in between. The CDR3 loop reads CASSSGVILDRLRADTQYF. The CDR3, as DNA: TGTGCCAGCAGCTCAGGGGTAATTTTAGACCGGCTCAGAGCAGATACGCAGTATTTT.

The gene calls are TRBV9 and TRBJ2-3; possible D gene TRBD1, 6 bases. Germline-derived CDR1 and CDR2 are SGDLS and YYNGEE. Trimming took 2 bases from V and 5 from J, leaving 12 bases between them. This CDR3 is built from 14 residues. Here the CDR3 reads CASSVNQGIDTQYF. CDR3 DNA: TGTGCCAGCAGCGTCAACCAGGGGATAGATACGCAGTATTTT.

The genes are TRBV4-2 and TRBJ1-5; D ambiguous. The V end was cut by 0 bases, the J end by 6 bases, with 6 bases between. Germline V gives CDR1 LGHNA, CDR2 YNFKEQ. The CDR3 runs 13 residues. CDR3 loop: CASSQDSRQPQHF. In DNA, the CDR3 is TGTGCCAGCAGCCAAGATTCGCGTCAGCCCCAGCATTTT.

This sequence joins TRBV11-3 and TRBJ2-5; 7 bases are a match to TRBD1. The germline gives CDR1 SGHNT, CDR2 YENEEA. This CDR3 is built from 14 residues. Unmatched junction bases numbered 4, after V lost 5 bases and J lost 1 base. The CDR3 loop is CASSADRAQETQYF. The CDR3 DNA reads TGTGCCAGCAGCGCCGACAGGGCCCAAGAGACCCAGTACTTC.

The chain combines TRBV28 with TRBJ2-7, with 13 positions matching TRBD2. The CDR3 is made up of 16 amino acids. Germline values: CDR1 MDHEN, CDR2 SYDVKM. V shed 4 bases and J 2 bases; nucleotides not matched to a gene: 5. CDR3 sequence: CASSSLLAGGTYEQYF. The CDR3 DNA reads TGTGCCAGCAGTTCCTTACTAGCGGGAGGGACCTACGAGCAGTACTTC.

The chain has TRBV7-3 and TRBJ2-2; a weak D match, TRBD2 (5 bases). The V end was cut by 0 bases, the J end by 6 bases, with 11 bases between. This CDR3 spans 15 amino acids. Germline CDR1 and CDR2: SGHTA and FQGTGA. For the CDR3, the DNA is TGTGCCAGCAGCTTAACGGCTAGCCCAGCCGGGGAGCTGTTTTTT. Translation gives CASSLTASPAGELFF.

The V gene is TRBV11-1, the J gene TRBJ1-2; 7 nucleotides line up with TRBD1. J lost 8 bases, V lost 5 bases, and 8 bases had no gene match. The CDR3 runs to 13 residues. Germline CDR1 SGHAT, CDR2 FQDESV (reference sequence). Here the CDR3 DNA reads TGTGCCAGCAGCCGGGACAGCTGGAGAGGCTACACCTTC. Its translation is CASSRDSWRGYTF.

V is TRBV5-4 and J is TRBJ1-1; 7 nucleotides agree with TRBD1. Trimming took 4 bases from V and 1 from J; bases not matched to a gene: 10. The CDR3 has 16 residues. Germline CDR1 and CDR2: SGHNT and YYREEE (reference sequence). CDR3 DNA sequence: TGTGCCAGCAGCCACCGCCGAGCAGGGGGGAACACTGAAGCTTTCTTT. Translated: CASSHRRAGGNTEAFF.

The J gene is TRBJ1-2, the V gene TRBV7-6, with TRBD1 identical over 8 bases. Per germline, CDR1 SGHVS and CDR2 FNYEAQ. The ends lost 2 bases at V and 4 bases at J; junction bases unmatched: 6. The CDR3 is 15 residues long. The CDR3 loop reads CASSLTPQGGYGYTF. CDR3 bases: TGTGCCAGCAGCTTAACCCCACAGGGGGGCTATGGCTACACCTTC.

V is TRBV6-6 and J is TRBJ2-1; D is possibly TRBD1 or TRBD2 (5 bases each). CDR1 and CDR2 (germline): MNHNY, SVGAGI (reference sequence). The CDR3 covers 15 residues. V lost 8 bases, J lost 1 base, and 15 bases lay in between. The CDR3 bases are TGTGCCAGCGTCTCTCTAGCAGGGTCCTACAATGAGCAGTTCTTC. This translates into CASVSLAGSYNEQFF.